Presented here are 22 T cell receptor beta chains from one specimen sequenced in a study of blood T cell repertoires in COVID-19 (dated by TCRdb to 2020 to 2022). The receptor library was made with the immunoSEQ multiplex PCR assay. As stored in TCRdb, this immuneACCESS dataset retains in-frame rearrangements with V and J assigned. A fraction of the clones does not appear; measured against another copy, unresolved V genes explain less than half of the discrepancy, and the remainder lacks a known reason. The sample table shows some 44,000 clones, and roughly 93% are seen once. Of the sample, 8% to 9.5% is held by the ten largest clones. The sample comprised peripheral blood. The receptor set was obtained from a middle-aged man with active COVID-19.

This CDR3 reads CASSLDTVREQFF. The CDR3 bases are TGTGCCAGCAGCTTAGACACGGTCAGGGAGCAGTTCTTC. The rearrangement uses TRBV7-2 and TRBJ2-1; D call uncertain. The CDR3 has 13 residues. CDR1 SGHTA and CDR2 FQGNSA come from the germline V gene. V lost 1 base to trimming and J lost 10 bases, with 11 bases between them.

The CDR3 bases are TGCGCCAGCAGCTTGGGTGGCACCATGAACACTGAAGCTTTCTTT. It is translated as CASSLGGTMNTEAFF. The V gene is TRBV5-1, the J gene TRBJ1-1; D is undetermined. There are 15 residues in the CDR3. V was pared by 0 bases and J by 0 bases, with 9 bases between. The germline V gene encodes CDR1 SGHRS and CDR2 YFSETQ.

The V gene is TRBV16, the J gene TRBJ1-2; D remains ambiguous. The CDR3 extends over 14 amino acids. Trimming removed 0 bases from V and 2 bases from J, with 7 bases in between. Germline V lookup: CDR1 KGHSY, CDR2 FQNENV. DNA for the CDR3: TGTGCCAGCAGCCAATCCTCGGGAAACTATGGCTACACCTTC. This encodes CASSQSSGNYGYTF.

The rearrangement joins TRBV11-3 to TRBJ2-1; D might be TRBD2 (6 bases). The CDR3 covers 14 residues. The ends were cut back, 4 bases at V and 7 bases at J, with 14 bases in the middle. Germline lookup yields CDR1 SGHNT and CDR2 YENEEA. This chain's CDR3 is CASSYLAAGNEQFF. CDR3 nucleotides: TGTGCCAGCAGCTACCTAGCTGCGGGGAATGAGCAGTTCTTC.

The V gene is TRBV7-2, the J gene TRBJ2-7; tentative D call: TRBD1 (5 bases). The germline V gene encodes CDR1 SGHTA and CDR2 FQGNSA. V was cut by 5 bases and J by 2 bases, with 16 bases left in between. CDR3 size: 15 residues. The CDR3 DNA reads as TGTGCCAGCAGCCCCCGCTTAGGGGCCACCTACGAGCAGTACTTC. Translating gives CASSPRLGATYEQYF.

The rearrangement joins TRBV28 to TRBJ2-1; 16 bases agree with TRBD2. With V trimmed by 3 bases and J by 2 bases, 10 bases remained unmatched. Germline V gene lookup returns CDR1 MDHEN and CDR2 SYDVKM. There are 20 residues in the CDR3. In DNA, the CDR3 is TGTGCCAGCAGTTTTAGCTCCGGGACTAGCGGGAGGGCCCCCTACAATGAGCAGTTCTTC. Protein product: CASSFSSGTSGRAPYNEQFF.

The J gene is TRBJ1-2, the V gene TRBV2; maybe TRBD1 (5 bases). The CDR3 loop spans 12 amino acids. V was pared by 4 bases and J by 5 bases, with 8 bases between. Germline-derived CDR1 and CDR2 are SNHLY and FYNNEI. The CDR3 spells CASSAGNYGYTF. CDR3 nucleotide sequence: TGTGCCAGCAGTGCAGGGAATTATGGCTACACCTTC.

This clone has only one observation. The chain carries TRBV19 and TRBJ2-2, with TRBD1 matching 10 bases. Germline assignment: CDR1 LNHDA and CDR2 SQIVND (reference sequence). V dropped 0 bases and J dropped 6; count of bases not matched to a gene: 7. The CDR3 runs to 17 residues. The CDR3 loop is CASSIEAETGGSGELFF. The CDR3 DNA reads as TGTGCCAGTAGTATAGAGGCTGAGACAGGGGGCTCCGGGGAGCTGTTTTTT. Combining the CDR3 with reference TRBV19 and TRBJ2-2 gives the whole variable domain DGGITQSPKYLFRKEGQNVTLSCEQNLNHDAMYWYRQDPGQGLRLIYYSQIVNDFQKGDIAEGYSVSREKKESFPLTVTSAQKNPTAFYLCASSIEAETGGSGELFFGEGSRLTVL.

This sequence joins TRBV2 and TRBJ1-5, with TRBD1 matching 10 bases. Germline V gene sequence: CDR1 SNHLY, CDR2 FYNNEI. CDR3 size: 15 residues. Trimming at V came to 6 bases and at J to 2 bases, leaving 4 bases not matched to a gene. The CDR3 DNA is TGTGCCAGCAGCGGACAGGGGGTGGGCAATCAGCCCCAGCATTTT. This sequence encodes CASSGQGVGNQPQHF.

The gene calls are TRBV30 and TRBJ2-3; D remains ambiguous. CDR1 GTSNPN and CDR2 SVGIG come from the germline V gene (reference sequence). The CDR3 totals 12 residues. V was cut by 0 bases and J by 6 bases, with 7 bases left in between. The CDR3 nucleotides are TGTGCCTGGAGTGTATCCGGGGATACGCAGTATTTT. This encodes CAWSVSGDTQYF.

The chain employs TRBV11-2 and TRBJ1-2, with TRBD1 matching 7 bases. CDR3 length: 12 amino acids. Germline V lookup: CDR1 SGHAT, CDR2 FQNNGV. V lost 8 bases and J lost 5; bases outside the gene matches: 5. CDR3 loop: CASQAGGYGYTF. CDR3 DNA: TGTGCCAGCCAGGCAGGGGGTTATGGCTACACCTTC.

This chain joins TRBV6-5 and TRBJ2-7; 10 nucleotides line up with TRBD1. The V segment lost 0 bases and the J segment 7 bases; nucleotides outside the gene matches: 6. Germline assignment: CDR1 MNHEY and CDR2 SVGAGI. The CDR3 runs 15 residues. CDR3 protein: CASSYSRQGASEQYF. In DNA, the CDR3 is TGTGCCAGCAGTTACTCGAGACAGGGGGCGTCTGAGCAGTACTTC.

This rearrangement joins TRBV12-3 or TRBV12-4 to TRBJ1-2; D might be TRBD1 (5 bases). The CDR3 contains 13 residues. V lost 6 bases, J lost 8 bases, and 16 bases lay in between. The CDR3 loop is CASRPIGEGGYTF. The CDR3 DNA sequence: TGTGCCAGCAGACCTATCGGGGAGGGGGGCTACACCTTC.

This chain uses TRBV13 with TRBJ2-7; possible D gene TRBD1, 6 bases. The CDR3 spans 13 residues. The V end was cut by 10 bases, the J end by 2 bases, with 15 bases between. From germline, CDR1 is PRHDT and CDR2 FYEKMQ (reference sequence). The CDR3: CATGFQGTYEQYF. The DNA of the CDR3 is TGTGCCACCGGCTTTCAGGGGACCTACGAGCAGTACTTC.

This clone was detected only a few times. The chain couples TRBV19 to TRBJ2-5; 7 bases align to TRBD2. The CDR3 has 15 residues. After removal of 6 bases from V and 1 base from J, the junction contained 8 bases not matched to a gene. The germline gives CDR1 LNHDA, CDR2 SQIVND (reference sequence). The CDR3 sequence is CASSRGVAGQETQYF. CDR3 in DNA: TGTGCCAGTAGCCGGGGCGTAGCGGGCCAAGAGACCCAGTACTTC.

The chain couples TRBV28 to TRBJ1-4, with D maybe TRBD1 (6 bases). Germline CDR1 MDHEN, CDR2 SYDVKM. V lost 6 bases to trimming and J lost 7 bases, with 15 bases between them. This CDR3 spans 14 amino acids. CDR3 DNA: TGTGCCAGCAGACAGACAGGTTCTCTTGAAAAACTGTTTTTT. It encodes CASRQTGSLEKLFF. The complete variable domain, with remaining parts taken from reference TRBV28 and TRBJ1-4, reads DVKVTQSSRYLVKRTGEKVFLECVQDMDHENMFWYRQDPGLGLRLIYFSYDVKMKEKGDIPEGYSVSREKKERFSLILESASTNQTSMYLCASRQTGSLEKLFFGSGTQLSVL.

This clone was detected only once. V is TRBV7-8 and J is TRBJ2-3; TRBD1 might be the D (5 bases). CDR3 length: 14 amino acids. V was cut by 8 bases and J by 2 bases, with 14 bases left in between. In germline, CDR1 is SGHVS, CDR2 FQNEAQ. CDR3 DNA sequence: TGTGCCAGCGCCTTTGACAGATTCACAGATACGCAGTATTTT. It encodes CASAFDRFTDTQYF.

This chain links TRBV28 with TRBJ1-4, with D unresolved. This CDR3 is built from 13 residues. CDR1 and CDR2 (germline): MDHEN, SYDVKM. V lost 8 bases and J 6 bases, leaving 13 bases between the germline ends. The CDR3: CASLSPEDEKLFF. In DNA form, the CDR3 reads TGTGCCAGCCTCAGTCCCGAGGATGAAAAACTGTTTTTT. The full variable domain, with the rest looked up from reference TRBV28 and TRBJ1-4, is DVKVTQSSRYLVKRTGEKVFLECVQDMDHENMFWYRQDPGLGLRLIYFSYDVKMKEKGDIPEGYSVSREKKERFSLILESASTNQTSMYLCASLSPEDEKLFFGSGTQLSVL.

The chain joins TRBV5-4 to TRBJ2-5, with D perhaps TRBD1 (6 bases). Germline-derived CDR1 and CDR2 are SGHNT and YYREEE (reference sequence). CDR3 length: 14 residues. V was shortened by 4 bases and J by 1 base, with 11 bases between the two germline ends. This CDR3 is CASSPQGFQETQYF. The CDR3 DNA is TGTGCCAGCAGCCCACAGGGATTCCAAGAGACCCAGTACTTC.

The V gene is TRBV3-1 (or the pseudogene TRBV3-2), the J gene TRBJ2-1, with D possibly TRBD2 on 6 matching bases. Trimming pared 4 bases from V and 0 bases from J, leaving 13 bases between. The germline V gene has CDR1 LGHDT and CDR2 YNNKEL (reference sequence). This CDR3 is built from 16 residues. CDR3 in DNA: TGTGCCAGCAGCCCCGGAAGGGAGGTCTCCTACAATGAGCAGTTCTTC. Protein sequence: CASSPGREVSYNEQFF.

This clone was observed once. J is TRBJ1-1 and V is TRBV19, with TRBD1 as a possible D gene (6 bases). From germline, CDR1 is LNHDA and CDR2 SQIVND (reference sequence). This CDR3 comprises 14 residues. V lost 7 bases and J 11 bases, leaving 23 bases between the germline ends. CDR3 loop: CASNWGGATGEAFF. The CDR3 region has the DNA TGTGCCAGTAACTGGGGGGGGGCAACCGGCGAGGCTTTCTTT.

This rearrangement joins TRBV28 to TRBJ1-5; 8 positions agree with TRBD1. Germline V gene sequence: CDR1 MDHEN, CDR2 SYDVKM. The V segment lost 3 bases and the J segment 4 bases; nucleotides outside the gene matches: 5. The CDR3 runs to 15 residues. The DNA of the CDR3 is TGTGCCAGCAGTTTGCCGACAGGGGCTAATCAGCCCCAGCATTTT. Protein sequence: CASSLPTGANQPQHF.